This TCR beta chain was sequenced for a study of cytomegalovirus exposure and HLA in healthy donors (dated by TCRdb to 2016 to 2017). General notes on the study: An earlier analysis of approximately 640 of the donors reported 250 to 300 Gb of sequence data and 117 million unique TCR beta sequences from 150 million to 200 million T cells. A later analysis re-examined previously published TCR beta repertoires from just over 650 donors and added high-resolution HLA genotyping to investigate patterns of TCR occurrence. Among the roughly 400 genotyped donors, approximately 76% belonged to the genetic ancestry cluster associated with self-reported Caucasian donors. All discovery cohort repertoires had been generated using a single sequencing platform. The study used immunosequencing to profile the T cell repertoires of approximately 690 subjects and linked those repertoires to cytomegalovirus serostatus. The study aimed to test whether cataloging public T cell receptors could reveal signatures of past pathogen exposure. A few DR-DQ haplotypes were handled as single units for association and clustering because linkage in the cohort was strong. Across 300 to 400 genotyped donors of the cohort, an average of approximately 200,000 unique TCR beta nucleotide sequences per donor were sequenced, and 15% to 20% of those sequences were non-productive. Typing coverage varied by locus: 629-630 donors for A, B, C, DRB1 and DQB1; roughly 520 for DQA1; around 570 for DPA1; fewer than 480 for DPB1. An early release that covered fewer than 800 HLA-typed donors contained about 290 gigabases of sequencing data and 80 million or so unique TCR sequences. Both class I and class II loci were covered by HLA typing, at four-digit resolution. The later analysis used no new phenotypic data to find candidate immune exposures, relying instead on TCR beta sequences and their occurrence across donors. To decide whether each TCR beta V gene segment behaved as functional or pseudogenic, an earlier analysis of nearly 600 of the donors relied on high-throughput TCR beta sequencing. In a later genetic analysis, genome-wide SNP genotypes for about three fifths of the roughly 670 donors were used, and that subset was treated as a discovery cohort. Alongside the repertoire data, information on donor age, sex, ethnicity and CMV serostatus was compiled. A separate validation cohort of 100 to 150 different subjects was used in addition to the roughly 640-subject first cohort. To predict cytomegalovirus infection status, the study combined high-throughput TCR immunosequencing, statistical association of individual TCRs with disease status, and machine learning. The research as a whole found: Some IMGT-functional V segments, including TRBV6-2 and TRBV6-3, could not be distinguished by the 87-base-pair reads and were therefore excluded. According to a later genetic analysis, donors in an Asian-associated ancestry cluster had fewer N-insertions in productive TCRs than the roughly 700-donor mean. A later analysis found that HLA-associated TCR beta chains were more clonally expanded and had lower generation probabilities than equally common non-associated chains. CMV serostatus was the only immune exposure information available for the cohort. HLA typing was unavailable for some donors at each locus, so association tests used only the typed subset. The classifier was reported to diagnose cytomegalovirus status with high specificity and sensitivity in both the original cohort and the validation cohort. A further reported finding was that TCR beta sequences accurately predicted the HLA-A and HLA-B alleles for most subjects in the first cohort. In the study, some 160 TCR beta chains were listed as associated with cytomegalovirus. Because counts were too low, about 17 rarely observed V segments, including chromosome 9 orphons, were excluded from the earlier analysis of roughly 580 of the donors. A later analysis found that TCR association rates varied across HLA loci, with DRB1 alleles showing the most associated TCRs and HLA-C alleles the fewest. Broadly in line with IMGT annotations, most TCR beta V segments showed up in productive rearrangements about 87% or about 30% of the time in an earlier analysis of several hundred of the donors. In a later genetic analysis, a missense DCLRE1C variant was associated with V-gene and J-gene trimming of TCR beta chains, and the association was replicated in an independent cohort. Most CMV-associated TCR beta chains appeared to be HLA-restricted in a later analysis, and the HLA associations seemed to be driven largely by CMV exposure. The cohort was sequenced for TCR beta chains only, and without alpha or paired-chain data the features that could be detected were limited. The authors suggested that the approach could potentially be generalized to other disease states and immunological phenotypes. At a false discovery rate of 0.05, a later analysis linked around 17,000 TCR beta sequences to specific HLA alleles. Across donors, most TCR sequences were observed very rarely, whereas some public TCRs were present in many individuals. Strong co-occurrence of HLA alleles, especially DR and DQ, made assigning TCR associations to individual alleles difficult. Correlated functional status among segregating V segments might be attributable to linkage disequilibrium, but an unknown experimental factor could not be ruled out. Several of the top co-occurrence clusters appeared to be linked to parvovirus B19, influenza, CMV and Epstein-Barr virus, according to a later analysis. In vitro tests confirmed that three of the cytomegalovirus-associated TCR beta chains recognize cytomegalovirus antigens. A cluster of highly shared sequence variants was judged likely to represent a technical artifact of the sequencing pipeline. The presence/absence analyses assumed that sequencing depth was roughly uniform across donors, and that assumption may not be true.

Clipping removes 4 bases from V and 0 bases from J, with 1 as the unmatched junction base count. Taken from the germline V gene, the CDR1 and CDR2 loops are SGHTA and FQGNSA. The CDR3 measures 15 amino acids from cysteine to phenylalanine. Only the CDR3 region is kept as DNA, spanning 45 bases read in frame from base 1. The cohort comprised more than 550 healthy bone marrow donors. At the time of sampling, every cohort member was nominally healthy, though immune exposures that went unrecorded were likely present. The donor was CMV seropositive and belonged to the group of about 290 seropositive cohort members. Each donor provided a peripheral blood sample, and peripheral blood mononuclear cells were used for TCR beta sequencing. Genomic DNA extraction from the blood cell samples was performed with the Qiagen DNeasy Blood Extraction Kit. The library relied on the immunoSEQ multiplex PCR assay. The multiplex PCR relied on a mix of 60 forward primers for TCR Vbeta segments and 13 reverse primers for TCR Jbeta segments. Amplification of the CDR3 region of rearranged TCR beta genes was performed with a multiplex PCR assay on genomic DNA. The Illumina HiSeq System was used to sequence the amplified TCR beta libraries as 87-base-pair reads. As for how the authors treated the data: In a later analysis, 77 million or so unique TCR beta chains were counted across the roughly 670 repertoires, and approximately 11 million of these chains were shared by at least two donors. Raw reads were error-corrected and collapsed into unique sequences by a nearest-neighbor algorithm in which closely related sequences were merged to remove PCR and sequencing errors. CDR3 sequences were aligned to IMGT reference sequences to assign V, D and J gene segments. Each retained sequence needed at least a six-nucleotide match to both a V gene segment and a J gene segment. A rearrangement was called productive if the CDR3 had no stop codons and remained in frame with V and J, and every other rearrangement was called non-productive. Following IMGT convention, CDR3 was defined as the stretch from the second conserved V-encoded cysteine to the conserved J-encoded phenylalanine. The earlier analysis of 500 to 600 of the donors excluded sequences that lacked an unambiguous match to a single V gene segment. In an earlier analysis of almost 600 of the donors, a V segment was called functional when productive rearrangements were above 56.7%, and segregating when the standard deviation between donors exceeded 5%. A statistical classification framework was built for diagnosing cytomegalovirus status from the catalog of TCR beta chain sequences. V and J gene assignment, in a later analysis, came from comparing TCR nucleotide sequences with IMGT/GENE-DB human TR gene sequences. Using the TCRdist pipeline, a later analysis assigned CDR3 sequences along with most-parsimonious VDJ recombination scenarios. A later analysis defined each TCR beta chain by its CDR3 amino acid sequence plus V-gene family, and excluded reads lacking a unique V-gene family. A later analysis removed several hundred highly shared, low-generation-probability nucleotide sequences to deal with suspected cross-contamination and a sequencing artifact. A later analysis calculated a clonal expansion index for each public chain from normalized within-repertoire ranks of inferred template counts. In a later analysis, generation probabilities were computed with a VDJ recombination model fitted to out-of-frame rearrangements, and the resulting probabilities were checked against IGoR. A later analysis scored TCR-TCR, TCR-HLA and TCR-CMV co-occurrence with hypergeometric tests, applying a repertoire-size bias correction to TCR pairs. In a later analysis, false discovery rates were estimated by permuting HLA or CMV assignments 20 times. In a later analysis, co-occurring TCRs were grouped using DBSCAN, with TCRdist sequence similarity added in when clustering inside HLA-allele-positive subsets. Repertoires with fewer than 30,000 or more than 120,000 public chains, plus five repertoires with anomalous nucleotide sharing, were excluded from co-occurrence clustering. What TCRdb holds here is the immuneACCESS table cut down to in-frame rearrangements. Part of the clones is not present; checked against another copy, under half of the missing clones reflect an unresolved V gene, and the others are unexplained. V and J calls and clone size follow that table, whereas D and trimming were derived from the DNA. The sample table shows tens of thousands of clones, and about four fifths are seen once. In total, the top ten clones hold 12% of the sample.

On this clone: The target of this receptor is not known. No clone much larger than this one lies a single base away; base qualities are absent.

The sequenced material came from PBMCs. The TCR comes from a male donor in good health and CMV-seropositive. Here the chain combines TRBV7-2 and TRBJ2-1, with TRBD2 identical over 9 junction bases. The CDR3 region has the sequence CASSSSGVSYNEQFF. The DNA sequence is given as TGTGCCAGCAGCTCTAGCGGGGTCTCCTACAATGAGCAGTTCTTC.